Listed below are T cell receptor beta chains from one sample, sequenced in a study of cytomegalovirus exposure and HLA in healthy donors. Clones were read by immunoSEQ multiplex PCR, and TCRdb kept only the in-frame ones, dropping some. The table has 150,000 to 200,000 clones, about 81% seen once. Specimen: PBMCs. The source is a woman in her twenties or thirties in good health and CMV-seronegative. Each CDR3 is given with its conserved first and last residue. A D gene is named only where the DNA matches it firmly. Size values are once, few and many counts, or a class for expanded clones, and some rows have none.

D: NA; size: NA; V: TRBV11-3; CDR3: CASSLDDNNEQFF
D: NA; size: few; V: TRBV25-1; CDR3: CASSNQGYSSPEQFF
D: TRBD2; size: NA; V: TRBV2; CDR3: CASRVSGRALNIQYF
D: NA; size: NA; V: TRBV27; CDR3: CASSFVMSTGELFF
D: NA; size: NA; V: TRBV29-1; CDR3: CSADGGLNTGELFF
D: NA; size: NA; V: TRBV7-2; CDR3: CASSLTGSNQPQHF
D: NA; size: once; V: TRBV19; CDR3: CASYLHGSPNYGYTF
D: NA; size: NA; V: TRBV29-1; CDR3: CSVEGGTGANVLTF
D: NA; size: few; V: TRBV7-9; CDR3: CASSLFKGLVDEQFF
D: NA; size: NA; V: TRBV28; CDR3: CASSLRDISYNEQFF
D: TRBD2; size: NA; V: TRBV11-3; CDR3: CASSLDPAGTSGVNGELFF
D: NA; size: few; V: TRBV6-6; CDR3: CASTAVAGSTDTQYF
D: TRBD2; size: NA; V: TRBV28; CDR3: CASTSGTGEETQYF
D: NA; size: NA; V: TRBV6-4; CDR3: CASSDGLPRTRGAQYF
D: NA; size: NA; V: TRBV7-8; CDR3: CASSLQQNSYNSPLHF
D: NA; size: NA; V: TRBV9; CDR3: CASSSSYQWEGGVYGYTF
D: TRBD1; size: NA; V: TRBV7-2; CDR3: CASSLGQGAYEQYF
D: TRBD1; size: NA; V: TRBV5-6; CDR3: CASSYRQGISYEQYF
D: NA; size: few; V: TRBV7-9; CDR3: CASSPRQVLNTEAFF
D: NA; size: once; V: TRBV7-2; CDR3: CASSLGAQGDSPLHF
D: TRBD2; size: once; V: TRBV11-2; CDR3: CASSPNGLAGQETQYF
D: TRBD1; size: NA; V: TRBV18; CDR3: CASSDRGYEQYF
D: TRBD1; size: NA; V: TRBV28; CDR3: CASRQQGTDTQYF
D: TRBD2; size: NA; V: TRBV27; CDR3: CASSSTHMSGSVSEQYF
D: TRBD2; size: few; V: TRBV28; CDR3: CASSLLAGEGELQYF
D: NA; size: NA; V: TRBV25-1; CDR3: CASSERAGNEKLFF
D: NA; size: few; V: TRBV10-1; CDR3: CASGAGLLGDNEQFF
D: NA; size: few; V: TRBV28; CDR3: CASTLWSPRVNYGYTF
D: TRBD1; size: NA; V: TRBV19; CDR3: CASRRNPGQGGRIDTQYF
D: NA; size: NA; V: TRBV28; CDR3: CASSLPGVGDNEQFF
D: NA; size: once; V: TRBV10-3; CDR3: CATRSGMNTEAFF
D: NA; size: NA; V: TRBV2; CDR3: CASSEGLRPEAFF